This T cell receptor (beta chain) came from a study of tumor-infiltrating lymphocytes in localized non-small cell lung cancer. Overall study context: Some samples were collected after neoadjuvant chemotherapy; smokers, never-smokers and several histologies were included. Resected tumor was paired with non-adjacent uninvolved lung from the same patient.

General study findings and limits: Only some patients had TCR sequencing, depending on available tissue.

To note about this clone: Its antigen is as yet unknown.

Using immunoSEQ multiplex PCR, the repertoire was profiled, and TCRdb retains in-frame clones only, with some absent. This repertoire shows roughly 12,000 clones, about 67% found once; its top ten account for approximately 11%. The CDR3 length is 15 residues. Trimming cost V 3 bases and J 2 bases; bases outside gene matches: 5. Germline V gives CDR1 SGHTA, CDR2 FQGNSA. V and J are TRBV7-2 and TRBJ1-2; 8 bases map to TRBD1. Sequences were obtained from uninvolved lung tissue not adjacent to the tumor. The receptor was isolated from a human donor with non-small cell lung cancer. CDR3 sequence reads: CASSFRTGTNYGYTF. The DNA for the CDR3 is TGTGCCAGCAGCTTCCGGACAGGGACAAACTATGGCTACACCTTC.